These 7 T cell receptor beta chains share one sample of origin, sequenced in a study of shared clonotypes between healthy human individuals. Clones were read by immunoSEQ multiplex PCR, and TCRdb kept only the in-frame ones, dropping some. Of around 2.5 million clones in the sample, over 85% were seen once. Sequencing input: naive CD4+ T cells from PBMCs. Subset indicated: CD45RA+ positively selected. The receptor source for this set is a man between 18 and 29 years old in good health. Some clones in this sample may be carry-over from other donors' samples.

V gene TRBV7-9 combines with J gene TRBJ1-2; TRBD1 might be the D (6 bases). V lost 3 bases and J 8 bases, leaving 19 bases between the germline ends. Germline CDR1 is SEHNR and CDR2 is FQNEAQ (reference sequence). The CDR3 contains 15 residues. CDR3: CASSFPDSSLRGYTF. In nucleotides, the CDR3 is TGTGCCAGCAGCTTTCCGGACAGCTCCCTAAGGGGCTACACCTTC.

The chain couples TRBV4-3 to TRBJ2-4; the match to TRBD2 covers 12 bases. CDR1 and CDR2 from the germline V gene are LGHNA and YSLEER. Trimming removed 3 bases from V and 1 base from J; junction bases left unmatched: 19. The CDR3 extends over 22 amino acids. The CDR3: CASSQTLPSGRAIAVAKNIQYF. The DNA of the CDR3 is TGCGCCAGCAGCCAGACTCTTCCTAGCGGGAGGGCCATTGCAGTGGCCAAAAACATTCAGTACTTC.

The V call is TRBV5-1, the J call TRBJ2-3, with TRBD1 as a possible D gene (6 bases). Looked up from germline, CDR1 is SGHRS and CDR2 is YFSETQ. This CDR3 contains 15 residues. V was cut by 1 base and J by 2 bases, with 11 bases left in between. The CDR3 is CASSLRTAHTDTQYF. CDR3 in DNA: TGCGCCAGCAGCTTGAGGACAGCCCACACAGATACGCAGTATTTT.

Only a few counts were recorded for this clone. This sequence joins TRBV18 and TRBJ1-5; 7 positions match TRBD1. This CDR3 is 17 amino acids long. Germline assignment: CDR1 KGHSH and CDR2 LQKENI. The V and J ends lost 1 base and 0 bases, in that order; junction bases with no gene match: 6. The DNA of the CDR3 is TGTGCCAGCTCACCACGCGGGACAGTGTATAGCAATCAGCCCCAGCATTTT. This sequence encodes CASSPRGTVYSNQPQHF.

Concerning this clone: The sample contains more than one DNA sequence encoding this CDR3. V and J are TRBV5-1 and TRBJ2-1, with D perhaps matching TRBD2 (5 bases). The germline V gene encodes CDR1 SGHRS and CDR2 YFSETQ. The CDR3 runs 11 residues. Trimming cost V 2 bases and J 9 bases, with 6 bases left between them. In DNA, the CDR3 is TGCGCCAGCAGCTTAAGCGGTGAGCAGTTCTTC. Protein: CASSLSGEQFF.

V and J are TRBV27 and TRBJ1-2; D gene unclear. CDR1 is MNHEY, CDR2 SMNVEV, per germline (reference sequence). CDR3 length: 14 amino acids. The V end was cut by 3 bases, the J end by 2 bases, with 10 bases between. The DNA of the CDR3 is TGTGCCAGCAGTTTCGCTCCGGGGAACTATGGCTACACCTTC. This sequence encodes CASSFAPGNYGYTF.

V is TRBV28 and J is TRBJ2-5; 8 bases match TRBD2. The CDR3 is 15 residues long. Germline CDR1 is MDHEN and CDR2 is SYDVKM. J gave up 6 bases and V 5 bases, and 11 bases lay outside the gene matches. The CDR3, as DNA: TGTGCCAGCAGTCAGCGGGAGCCCTCGAGACAGACCCAGTACTTC. Protein sequence: CASSQREPSRQTQYF.